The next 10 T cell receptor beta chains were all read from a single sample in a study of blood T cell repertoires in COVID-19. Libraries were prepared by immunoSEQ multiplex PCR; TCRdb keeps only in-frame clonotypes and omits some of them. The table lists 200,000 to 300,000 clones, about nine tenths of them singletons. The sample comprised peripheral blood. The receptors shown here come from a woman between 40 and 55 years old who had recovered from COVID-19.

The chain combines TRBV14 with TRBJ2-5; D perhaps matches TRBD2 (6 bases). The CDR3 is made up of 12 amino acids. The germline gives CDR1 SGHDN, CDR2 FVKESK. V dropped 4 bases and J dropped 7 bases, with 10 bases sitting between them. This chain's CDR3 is CASSPPGGTQYF. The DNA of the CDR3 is TGTGCCAGCAGCCCCCCCGGGGGGACCCAGTACTTC. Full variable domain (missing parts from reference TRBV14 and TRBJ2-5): EAGVTQFPSHSVIEKGQTVTLRCDPISGHDNLYWYRRVMGKEIKFLLHFVKESKQDESGMPNNRFLAERTGGTYSTLKVQPAELEDSGVYFCASSPPGGTQYFGPGTRLLVL.

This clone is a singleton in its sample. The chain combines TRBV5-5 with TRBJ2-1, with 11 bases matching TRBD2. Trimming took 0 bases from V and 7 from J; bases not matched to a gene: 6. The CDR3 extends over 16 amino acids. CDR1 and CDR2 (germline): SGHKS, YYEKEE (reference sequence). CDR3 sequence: CASSLVASGGRNEQFF. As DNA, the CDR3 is TGTGCCAGCAGCTTGGTGGCTAGCGGGGGGAGGAATGAGCAGTTCTTC.

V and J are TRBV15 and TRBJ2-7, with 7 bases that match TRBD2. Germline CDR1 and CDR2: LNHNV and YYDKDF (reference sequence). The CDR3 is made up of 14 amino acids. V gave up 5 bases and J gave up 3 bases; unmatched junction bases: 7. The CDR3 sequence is CATSPGGGSYEQYF. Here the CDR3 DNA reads TGTGCCACCAGCCCGGGCGGGGGAAGCTACGAGCAGTACTTC.

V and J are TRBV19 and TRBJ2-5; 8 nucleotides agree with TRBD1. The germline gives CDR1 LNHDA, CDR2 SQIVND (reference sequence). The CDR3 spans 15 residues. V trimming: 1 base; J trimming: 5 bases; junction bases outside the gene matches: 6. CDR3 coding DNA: TGTGCCAGTAGTATAGGGGCAGGGGGCTGGGAGACCCAGTACTTC. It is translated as CASSIGAGGWETQYF.

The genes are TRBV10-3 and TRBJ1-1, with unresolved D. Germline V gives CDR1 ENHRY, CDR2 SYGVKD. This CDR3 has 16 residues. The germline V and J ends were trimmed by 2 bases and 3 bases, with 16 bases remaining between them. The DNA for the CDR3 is TGTGCCATCAGTGAGCATGGCAGGAGGACCCACACTGAAGCTTTCTTT. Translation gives CAISEHGRRTHTEAFF.

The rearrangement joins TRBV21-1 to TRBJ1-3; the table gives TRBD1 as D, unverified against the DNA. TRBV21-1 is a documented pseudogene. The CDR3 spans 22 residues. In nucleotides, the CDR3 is TGTGCCAGCAGCAAATGCCCGTCCAGGGGACAGGAAAACTCTTGCTCTGGAAACACCATATATTTT. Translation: CASSKCPSRGQENSCSGNTIYF.

CDR3 DNA: TGTGCCAGCAGTTTTCGTCCGGGGGACGAGCAGTACTTC. Translating it yields CASSFRPGDEQYF. The V call is TRBV12-3 or TRBV12-4, the J call TRBJ2-7, with TRBD2 as a possible D gene (6 bases). Trimming cost V 3 bases and J 5 bases, with 11 bases left between them. This CDR3 has 13 residues.

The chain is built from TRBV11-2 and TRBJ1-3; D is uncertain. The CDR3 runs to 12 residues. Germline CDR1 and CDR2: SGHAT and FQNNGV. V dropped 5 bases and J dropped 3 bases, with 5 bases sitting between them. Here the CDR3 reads CASSLRGNTIYF. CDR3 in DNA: TGTGCCAGCAGCCTGCGTGGAAACACCATATATTTT.

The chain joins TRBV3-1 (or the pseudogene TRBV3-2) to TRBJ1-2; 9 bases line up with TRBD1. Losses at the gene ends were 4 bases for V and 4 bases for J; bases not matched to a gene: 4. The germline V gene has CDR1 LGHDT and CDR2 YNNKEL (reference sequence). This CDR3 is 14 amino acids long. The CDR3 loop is CASSLPDRGYGYTF. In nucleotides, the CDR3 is TGTGCCAGCAGCCTCCCGGACAGGGGCTATGGCTACACCTTC.

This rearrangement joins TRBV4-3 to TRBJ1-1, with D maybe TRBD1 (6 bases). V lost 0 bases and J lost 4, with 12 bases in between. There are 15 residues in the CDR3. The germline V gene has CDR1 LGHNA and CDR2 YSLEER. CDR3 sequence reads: CASSQDRRGFTEAFF. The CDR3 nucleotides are TGCGCCAGCAGCCAAGATCGTAGGGGGTTCACTGAAGCTTTCTTT.